The 19 T cell receptor beta chains presented below share a single source sample, sequenced in a study of blood T cells in healthy people across ages. Next came a second PCR, run for about 6 to 12 cycles, which used a sample-barcoded 5' primer along with a J-beta primer mix. TCRdb reprocessed the 5' RACE reads via MiXCR and lists one record per CDR3 protein. The profile shows 790,000 or so distinct CDR3 sequences, 56% of them singletons. The sequenced material came from blood. The source of these receptors is a man aged 35 to 55 in good health.

This clonotype was recorded only once. The genes are TRBV7-2 and TRBJ1-4; no clear D. V was cut by 1 base and J by 8 bases, with 14 bases left in between. Germline CDR1 and CDR2: SGHTA and FQGNSA. CDR3 length equals 15 residues. As DNA, the CDR3 is TGTGCCAGCAGCTTAGAACGCCCGCCCTCAGAAAAACTGTTTTTT. Its translation: CASSLERPPSEKLFF.

The gene calls are TRBV7-2 and TRBJ2-7; possibly TRBD1 for D (5 bases). Trimming removed 2 bases from V and 3 bases from J, with 14 bases in between. The V gene's germline CDR1 is SGHTA and CDR2 FQGNSA. CDR3 length: 15 residues. CDR3 amino acids: CASSLYGRDNYEQYF. The CDR3 DNA is TGTGCCAGCAGCTTATATGGCAGGGATAACTACGAGCAGTACTTC.

The sample holds one count of this clonotype. The chain has TRBV3-1 and TRBJ1-2; 7 nucleotides align to TRBD1. V lost 5 bases and J lost 3; bases outside the gene matches: 9. Germline CDR1 and CDR2: LGHDT and YNNKEL (reference sequence). This CDR3 region has 15 residues. The DNA of the CDR3 is TGTGCCAGCAGCTCAGGGGGAGGGGGGGACTATGGCTACACCTTC. It specifies CASSSGGGGDYGYTF.

V is TRBV12-3 or TRBV12-4 and J is TRBJ2-7; the match to TRBD2 covers 7 bases. The CDR3 is 15 residues long. After removal of 3 bases from V and 4 bases from J, the junction contained 9 bases not matched to a gene. The CDR3 DNA sequence: TGTGCCAGCAGTTTGGATGGCGGGAGTGGGTACGAGCAGTACTTC. Its protein is CASSLDGGSGYEQYF.

The CDR3: CASSQDPRGEQFF. CDR3 coding DNA: TGCGCCAGCAGCCAAGACCCCCGGGGTGAGCAGTTCTTC. The chain combines TRBV4-3 with TRBJ2-1, with D perhaps TRBD2 (5 bases). Per germline, CDR1 LGHNA and CDR2 YSLEER. This CDR3 is 13 amino acids long. Trimming stripped 0 bases from V and 9 bases from J, with 9 bases between.

The CDR3 region has the DNA TGTGCCAGCCGTGGGGTGGTGGGGGAGACCCAGTACTTC. Translation gives CASRGVVGETQYF. This chain links TRBV28 with TRBJ2-7; D remains ambiguous. The DNA end lines up better with TRBJ2-5; the J call may be wrong. CDR3 length equals 13 residues. The germline V gene encodes CDR1 MDHEN and CDR2 SYDVKM.

The chain links TRBV27 to TRBJ2-7, with D perhaps matching TRBD1 (5 bases). Looked up from germline, CDR1 is MNHEY and CDR2 is SMNVEV (reference sequence). Deletions cut 6 bases from V and 0 bases from J, with 12 bases between. The CDR3 runs to 14 residues. The CDR3 region is CASRLTDLSYEQYF. CDR3 sequence (DNA): TGTGCCAGCAGGCTGACAGACCTCTCCTACGAGCAGTACTTC.

This clonotype has just one count. The chain employs TRBV29-1 and TRBJ1-6; no firm D call. The CDR3 contains 13 residues. Trimming stripped 4 bases from V and 2 bases from J, with 6 bases between. Germline V gene sequence: CDR1 SQVTM, CDR2 ANQGSEA. Here the CDR3 DNA reads TGCAGCGTTGGGGAAACCTATAATTCACCCCTCCACTTT. Encoded protein: CSVGETYNSPLHF.

A note on this clonotype: A read error may be the cause here, since a much bigger clone is one base away. The gene calls are TRBV20-1 and TRBJ2-1; D is possibly TRBD1 (6 bases). Trimming removed 1 base from V and 13 bases from J, with 20 bases in between. The V gene's germline CDR1 is DFQATT and CDR2 SNEGSKA (reference sequence). The CDR3 runs 14 residues. The CDR3 reads CSARADSQKETQFF. CDR3 sequence (DNA): TGCAGTGCTAGAGCGGACAGTCAAAAAGAGACCCAGTTCTTC.

This clonotype was detected a few times. The CDR3 sequence: CSARDRTSGRVYNEQFF. DNA for the CDR3: TGCAGTGCTAGGGACCGGACTAGCGGGAGGGTATACAATGAGCAGTTCTTC. The chain is built from TRBV20-1 and TRBJ2-1; 15 bases are a match to TRBD2. This CDR3 has 17 residues. Per the germline V gene, CDR1 is DFQATT and CDR2 is SNEGSKA (reference sequence). Trimming removed 3 bases from V and 4 bases from J; junction bases left unmatched: 7.

The V and J genes are TRBV4-3 and TRBJ2-6; possible D gene TRBD1, 6 bases. Germline V CDR1 and CDR2: LGHNA, YSLEER. The CDR3 totals 20 residues. The germline V and J ends were trimmed by 4 bases and 1 base, with 23 bases remaining between them. CDR3 DNA sequence: TGCGCCAGCAGCCCTGCAGCAACTTCAGGGGCCGGTTCTGGGGCCAACGTCCTGACTTTC. This codes for CASSPAATSGAGSGANVLTF.

The genes are TRBV5-1 and TRBJ2-5; possibly TRBD2 for D (6 bases). Germline CDR1 reads SGHRS; CDR2 reads YFSETQ. V lost 4 bases and J lost 0, with 13 bases in between. The CDR3 has 15 amino acids. The CDR3 sequence is CASSPQAGNQETQYF. The DNA for the CDR3 is TGCGCCAGCAGCCCCCAGGCGGGGAACCAAGAGACCCAGTACTTC.

The CDR3 sequence is CASSLAREDPEAFF. In DNA form, the CDR3 reads TGTGCCAGCAGCCTTGCCAGGGAAGACCCTGAAGCTTTCTTT. V is TRBV7-2 and J is TRBJ1-1; tentatively, D is TRBD1 (5 bases). Trimming cost V 5 bases and J 6 bases, with 16 bases left between them. Germline CDR1 is SGHTA and CDR2 is FQGNSA. This CDR3 region has 14 residues.

DNA of the CDR3: TGCAGTGCTAGACCAGGGGTCGAGACCCAGTACTTC. Translated: CSARPGVETQYF. The J gene is TRBJ2-5, the V gene TRBV20-1; possibly TRBD1 for D (6 bases). This CDR3 is 12 amino acids long. Germline V gene lookup returns CDR1 DFQATT and CDR2 SNEGSKA (reference sequence). Trimming cost V 2 bases and J 5 bases, with 9 bases left between them.

This clonotype was recorded a few times. The J gene is TRBJ2-7, the V gene TRBV2; D is unresolved. V dropped 6 bases and J dropped 2 bases, with 20 bases sitting between them. Germline loops: CDR1 SNHLY, CDR2 FYNNEI. The CDR3 extends over 16 amino acids. This chain's CDR3 is CASRAVGKAETYEQYF. As DNA, the CDR3 is TGTGCCAGCAGAGCTGTGGGTAAGGCAGAGACCTACGAGCAGTACTTC.

The chain is built from TRBV6-5 and TRBJ2-1; D is unclear. Germline V gene lookup returns CDR1 MNHEY and CDR2 SVGAGI. V lost 3 bases and J 9 bases, leaving 12 bases between the germline ends. CDR3 length equals 13 residues. The CDR3 reads CASSYAPGGEQFF. CDR3 nucleotide sequence: TGTGCCAGCAGTTATGCCCCGGGCGGTGAGCAGTTCTTC.

The V and J genes are TRBV7-2 and TRBJ2-1, with a weak D call TRBD1 (6 bases). From germline, CDR1 is SGHTA and CDR2 FQGNSA. CDR3 size: 14 residues. Trimming took off 11 bases at V and 3 bases at J, with 17 bases between the two ends. CDR3 sequence (DNA): TGTGCCGGCAAGGACAGTAGTAACTACAATGAGCAGTTCTTC. This gives the protein CAGKDSSNYNEQFF.

This sequence joins TRBV7-9 and TRBJ2-1; 8 bases fit TRBD2. This CDR3 is 16 amino acids long. V was clipped by 5 bases and J by 6 bases; unmatched bases: 12. Germline CDR1 SEHNR, CDR2 FQNEAQ (reference sequence). This chain's CDR3 is CASSPKGGGRINEQFF. In DNA, the CDR3 is TGTGCCAGCAGCCCAAAAGGCGGGGGGCGCATCAATGAGCAGTTCTTC.

This chain links TRBV29-1 with TRBJ2-5, with TRBD2 matching 8 bases. The germline CDR1 and CDR2 sequences are SQVTM and ANQGSEA. The CDR3 loop spans 17 amino acids. V gave up 6 bases and J gave up 5 bases; unmatched junction bases: 20. The CDR3 spells CSVTGRNKSGSGETQYF. CDR3 nucleotide sequence: TGCAGCGTAACAGGACGGAATAAAAGCGGGAGTGGGGAGACCCAGTACTTC.